The rows below give T cell receptor beta chains drawn from one sample of a study of blood T cell repertoires in COVID-19. Produced via immunoSEQ multiplex PCR; TCRdb's table is partial and in-frame only. This sample carries about 140,000 clones, around 83% of them seen once, and the ten largest clones take about 4%. The sample comprised peripheral blood. Every receptor here comes from a woman of 80 years or more with acute or convalescent COVID-19. Both conserved end residues are part of each CDR3. D genes are given only for firm matches. Clone size is stated in some rows and not others, as once, few, many or a class when expanded.

J gene | D gene | V gene | clone size | CDR3 protein | CDR3 DNA
TRBJ1-3 | - | TRBV30 | - | CAWSVGAPSSGNTIYF | TGTGCCTGGAGTGTTGGGGCCCCCAGCTCTGGAAACACCATATATTTT
TRBJ2-1 | TRBD2 | TRBV3-1/TRBV3-2 | - | CASSQGAGVYTEQFF | TGTGCCAGCAGCCAAGGAGCGGGAGTTTACACTGAGCAGTTCTTC
TRBJ1-5 | TRBD1 | TRBV10-3 | - | CAIGRDRISNQPQHF | TGTGCCATCGGCCGGGACAGAATTAGCAATCAGCCCCAGCATTTT
TRBJ1-5 | - | TRBV12-1 | - | CASSSDRVRQPQHF | TGTGCCAGCAGCTCGGACAGGGTCAGGCAGCCCCAGCATTTT
TRBJ1-4 | - | TRBV7-2 | few | CASSPAGYPEKLFF | TGTGCCAGCAGCCCCGCAGGGTACCCTGAAAAACTGTTTTTT
TRBJ1-2 | TRBD1 | TRBV19 | - | CASRSRTGSGYTF | TGTGCCAGTAGGTCCCGGACAGGGAGTGGCTACACCTTC
TRBJ2-7 | - | TRBV11-2 | - | CASSLIDWFSYEQYF | TGTGCCAGCAGCTTGATCGACTGGTTCTCCTACGAGCAGTACTTC
TRBJ2-1 | TRBD2 | TRBV6-1 | - | CASSEMERGGQDEQFF | TGTGCCAGCAGTGAAATGGAGCGGGGGGGCCAGGATGAGCAGTTCTTC
TRBJ1-2 | TRBD1 | TRBV28 | - | CASSLPAGTGGHWGYTF | TGTGCCAGCAGTTTACCTGCCGGGACAGGGGGCCATTGGGGCTACACCTTC
TRBJ1-5 | - | TRBV19 | - | CASRSAGDSNQPQHF | TGTGCCAGTAGATCCGCCGGGGATAGCAATCAGCCCCAGCATTTT
TRBJ1-1 | - | TRBV28 | - | CASSFWAGELRAFF | TGTGCCAGCAGTTTTTGGGCAGGGGAATTGAGAGCTTTCTTT
TRBJ1-4 | - | TRBV15 | - | CATSKGGWRINEKLFF | TGTGCCACCAGCAAGGGAGGGTGGCGGATTAATGAAAAACTGTTTTTT
TRBJ2-1 | - | TRBV5-4 | - | CASSLAPSASYNEQFF | TGTGCCAGCAGCTTGGCTCCTAGCGCCTCTTACAATGAGCAGTTCTTC
TRBJ2-7 | - | TRBV7-3 | - | CASSLIDGRVRASSKSYEQYF | TGTGCCAGCAGCTTAATTGACGGCCGCGTCAGGGCCTCATCAAAATCCTACGAGCAGTACTTC
TRBJ2-5 | TRBD2 | TRBV5-6 | - | CASSPLLAGGSQETQYF | TGTGCCAGCAGCCCACTTCTAGCGGGAGGTTCCCAAGAGACCCAGTACTTC
TRBJ1-1 | - | TRBV5-1 | - | CASSLTVRTEAFF | TGCGCCAGCAGCTTGACCGTTCGGACTGAAGCTTTCTTT
TRBJ2-1 | TRBD1 | TRBV28 | once | CASSFMWTGRGNEQFF | TGTGCCAGCAGTTTCATGTGGACAGGGCGAGGGAATGAGCAGTTCTTC
TRBJ2-5 | - | TRBV1 | once | CTSSREGCSGRVQETQYF | TGCACCAGCAGCCGGGAGGGGTGTAGCGGGAGGGTTCAAGAGACCCAGTACTTC
TRBJ1-1 | TRBD1 | TRBV7-3 | once | CASSLWKRQGEAFF | TGTGCCAGCAGCTTATGGAAGAGACAGGGTGAAGCTTTCTTT
TRBJ1-3 | TRBD1 | TRBV19 | - | CASSSPGTVYGNTIYF | TGTGCCAGTAGTTCCCCCGGGACAGTTTATGGAAACACCATATATTTT
TRBJ2-7 | TRBD1 | TRBV19 | - | CASGSDRSSYEQYF | TGTGCCAGTGGATCGGACAGGTCCTCCTACGAGCAGTACTTC
TRBJ2-3 | TRBD2 | TRBV27 | - | CASSYSRGGYSDTQYF | TGTGCCAGCAGTTATAGCCGCGGGGGTTATTCAGATACGCAGTATTTT
TRBJ2-7 | TRBD2 | TRBV14 | - | CASSQESSGSLYEQYF | TGTGCCAGCAGCCAAGAATCGAGCGGGAGTTTATACGAGCAGTACTTC
TRBJ1-2 | TRBD1 | TRBV15 | - | CATSRETGEVYGYTF | TGTGCCACCAGCAGAGAGACAGGGGAAGTGTATGGCTACACCTTC
TRBJ2-3 | - | TRBV27 | - | CAGEVGSDTQYF | TGTGCAGGGGAAGTTGGCTCAGATACGCAGTATTTT
TRBJ2-1 | TRBD1 | TRBV7-6 | - | CASSHRTGGLYNEQFF | TGTGCCAGCAGTCATCGGACAGGGGGCCTCTACAATGAGCAGTTCTTC
TRBJ1-6 | TRBD1 | TRBV5-1 | - | CASGTGVGRSPLHF | TGCGCCAGCGGGACAGGGGTCGGTCGTTCACCCCTCCACTTT
TRBJ1-1 | TRBD1 | TRBV9 | - | CASSPPRDRASRETEAFF | TGTGCCAGCAGCCCCCCGCGGGACAGGGCCTCCCGGGAGACTGAAGCTTTCTTT
TRBJ1-2 | TRBD1 | TRBV5-6 | - | CASSPLTGGDYGYTF | TGTGCCAGCAGTCCCCTAACAGGGGGCGACTATGGCTACACCTTC
TRBJ2-5 | - | TRBV7-3 | - | CASSHGGGWTQYF | TGTGCCAGCAGCCACGGGGGTGGGTGGACCCAGTACTTC
TRBJ1-1 | - | TRBV5-1 | few | CASSLVVASNTEAFF | TGCGCCAGCAGCTTGGTGGTTGCGTCGAACACTGAAGCTTTCTTT